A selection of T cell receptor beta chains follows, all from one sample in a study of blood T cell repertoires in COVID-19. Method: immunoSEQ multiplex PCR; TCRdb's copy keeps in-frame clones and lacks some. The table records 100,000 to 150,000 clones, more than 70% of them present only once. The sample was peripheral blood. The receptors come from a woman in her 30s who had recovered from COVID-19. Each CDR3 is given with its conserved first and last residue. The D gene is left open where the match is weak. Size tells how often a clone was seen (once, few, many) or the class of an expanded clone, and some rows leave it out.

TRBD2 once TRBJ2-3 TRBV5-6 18 TGTGCCAGCAGCTTTCTAACTAGCGGGGGCCTTAGCACAGATACGCAGTATTTT CASSFLTSGGLSTDTQYF
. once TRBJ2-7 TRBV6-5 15 TGTGCCAGCAGTTACAAGGCAGGGTTGTCCCGCGAGCAGTACTTC CASSYKAGLSREQYF
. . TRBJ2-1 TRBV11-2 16 TGTGCCAGCAGCTTAACTGGAGGGTTCTCCTACAATGAGCAGTTCTTC CASSLTGGFSYNEQFF
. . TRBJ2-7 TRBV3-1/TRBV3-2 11 TGTGCCAGCAGCCGGGGGCTCGAGCAGTACTTC CASSRGLEQYF
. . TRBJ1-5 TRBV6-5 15 TGTGCCAGCAGGAACTCAGGGGCTCCCTACGAGCCCCAGCATTTT CASRNSGAPYEPQHF
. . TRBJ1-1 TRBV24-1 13 TGTGCCACCAGTGATTCCTTGAACACTGAAGCTTTCTTT CATSDSLNTEAFF
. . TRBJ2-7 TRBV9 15 TGTGCCAGCAGCGTTAGTGGTTTTGGTCCCTACGAGCAGTACTTC CASSVSGFGPYEQYF
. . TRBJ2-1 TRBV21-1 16 TGTGCCAGCAGCAACGTGGGGGACAGGGGGATCAATGAGCAGTTCTTC CASSNVGDRGINEQFF
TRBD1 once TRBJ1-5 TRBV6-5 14 TGTGCCAGCAGACCCGACAGGGGAGGCCAGCCCCAGCATTTT CASRPDRGGQPQHF
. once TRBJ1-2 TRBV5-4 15 TGTGCCAGCAGCCTTGGGGGGTCAGCTAACTATGGCTACACCTTC CASSLGGSANYGYTF
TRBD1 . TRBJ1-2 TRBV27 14 TGTGCCAGCAGTTTACGGCAGGGGGACTATGGCTACACCTTC CASSLRQGDYGYTF
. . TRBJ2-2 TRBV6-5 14 TGTGCCGGCCAGGGGGGAGTAGGCACCGGGGAGCTGTTTTTT CAGQGGVGTGELFF
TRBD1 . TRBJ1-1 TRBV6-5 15 TGTGCCAGCAGTTACTCTTTTACAGGGGACACTGAAGCTTTCTTT CASSYSFTGDTEAFF
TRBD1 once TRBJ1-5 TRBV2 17 TGTGCCAGCAGTGAAGCGCTCGGGACAGGTGGTCATCAGCCCCAGCATTTT CASSEALGTGGHQPQHF
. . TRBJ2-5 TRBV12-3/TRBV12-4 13 TGTGCCAGCACCAAGAGCGGGCCAGAGACCCAGTACTTC CASTKSGPETQYF
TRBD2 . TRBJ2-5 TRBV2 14 TGTGCCAGCAGTTATAGCGGGATACAAGAGACCCAGTACTTC CASSYSGIQETQYF
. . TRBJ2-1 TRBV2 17 TGTGCCAGCAGTGGGCGTCCCCCCGGGACTGCGGGCAATGAGCAGTTCTTC CASSGRPPGTAGNEQFF
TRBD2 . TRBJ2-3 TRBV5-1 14 TGCGCCAGCCAAGGACTAGCGGGGACAGATACGCAGTATTTT CASQGLAGTDTQYF
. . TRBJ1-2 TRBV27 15 TGTGCCAGCAGTGGGCCAGGGCGGGGGGAATATGGCTACACCTTC CASSGPGRGEYGYTF
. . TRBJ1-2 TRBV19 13 TGTGCCAGTGGCTACAGTAACATCTATGGCTACACCTTC CASGYSNIYGYTF
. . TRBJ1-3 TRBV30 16 TGTGCCTGGAGTGTGGGATTCCGGGGGACTGGAAACACCATATATTTT CAWSVGFRGTGNTIYF
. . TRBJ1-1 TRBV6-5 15 TGTGCCAGCAGTTCGACTTCCCGGGGGGCGAGTGAAGCTTTCTTT CASSSTSRGASEAFF
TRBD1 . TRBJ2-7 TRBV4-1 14 TGCGCCAGCAGCCAGGGACAGGGGGCCTACGAGCAGTACTTC CASSQGQGAYEQYF
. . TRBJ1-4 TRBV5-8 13 TGTGCCAGCAGCAAGGGGGATGGTGAAAAACTGTTTTTT CASSKGDGEKLFF
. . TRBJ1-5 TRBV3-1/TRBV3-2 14 TGTGCCAGCAGGCACAGTGTTAGCAATCAGCCCCAGCATTTT CASRHSVSNQPQHF
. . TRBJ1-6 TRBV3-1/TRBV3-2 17 TGTGCCAGCAGCCCCACCGGGGGAGGTACAGCTCATTCACCCCTCCACTTT CASSPTGGGTAHSPLHF
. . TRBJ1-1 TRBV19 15 TGTGCCAGTAGTATAGGGAGGGAGGGGAACACTGAAGCTTTCTTT CASSIGREGNTEAFF
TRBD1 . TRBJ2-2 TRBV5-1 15 TGCGCCAGCAGCCCCGCCGGGACAGCCACCGGGGAGCTGTTTTTT CASSPAGTATGELFF
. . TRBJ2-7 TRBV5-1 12 TGCGCCAGCAGCTTGGATGGGAGCGAGCAGTACTTC CASSLDGSEQYF
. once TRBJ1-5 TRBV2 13 TGTGCCAGCAGTGAACGGGAGAATCAGCCCCAGCATTTT CASSERENQPQHF
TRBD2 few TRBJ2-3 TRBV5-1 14 TGCGCCAGCAGCTTAGCTAGCGGGACAGATACGCAGTATTTT CASSLASGTDTQYF
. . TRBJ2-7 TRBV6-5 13 TGTGCCAGCAGTCTGGAGATATCCTACGAGCAGTACTTC CASSLEISYEQYF
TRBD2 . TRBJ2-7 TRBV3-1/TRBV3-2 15 TGTGCCAGCAGCCTCTCTAGCGGCTATCCGTACGAGCAGTACTTC CASSLSSGYPYEQYF
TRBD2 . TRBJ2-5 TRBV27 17 TGTGCCAGCAGCCTCGGACTAGCGGGGGGGGTCCAAGAGACCCAGTACTTC CASSLGLAGGVQETQYF
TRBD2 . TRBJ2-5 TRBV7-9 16 TGTGCCAGCAGCCCTAGACTAGCGGGAGGGCGGGAGACCCAGTACTTC CASSPRLAGGRETQYF
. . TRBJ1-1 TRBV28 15 TGTGCCAGCAGTTTAGGTGGGCAGATAAACACTGAAGCTTTCTTT CASSLGGQINTEAFF
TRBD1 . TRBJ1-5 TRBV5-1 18 TGCGCCAGCAGCTTGTTTCCACAGGGGGCCGGGGGCAATCAGCCCCAGCATTTT CASSLFPQGAGGNQPQHF
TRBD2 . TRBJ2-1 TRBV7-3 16 TGTGCCAGCAGCCCTGAAGCGGGAGGCTCCTACAATGAGCAGTTCTTC CASSPEAGGSYNEQFF
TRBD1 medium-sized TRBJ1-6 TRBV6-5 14 TGTGCCAGCAGTCCCCGGGACAGTCATTCACCCCTCCACTTT CASSPRDSHSPLHF
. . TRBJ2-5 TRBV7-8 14 TGTGCCAGCAGCTTATCTGCGGGGATCGAGGCCCAGTACTTC CASSLSAGIEAQYF
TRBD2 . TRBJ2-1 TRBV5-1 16 TGCGCCAGCAGCCTACTAGCGGTCCCCGCCTACAATGAGCAGTTCTTC CASSLLAVPAYNEQFF
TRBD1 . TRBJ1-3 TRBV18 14 TGTGCCAGCTCACCACGGACAGGGGGGGACACCATATATTTT CASSPRTGGDTIYF
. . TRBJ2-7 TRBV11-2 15 TGTGCCAGCAGCCGCCGGGACACAGACTTCTACGAGCAGTACTTC CASSRRDTDFYEQYF
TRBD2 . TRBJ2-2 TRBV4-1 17 TGCGCCAGCAGCCACCGGGGGGGGTCGGGGGACACCGGGGAGCTGTTTTTT CASSHRGGSGDTGELFF
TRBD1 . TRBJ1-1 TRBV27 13 TGTGCCAGCAGGAGACAGGGAGACACTGAAGCTTTCTTT CASRRQGDTEAFF
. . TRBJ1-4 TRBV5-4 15 TGTGCCAGCAGCTTGGAACTCGGAGGGGACGAAAAACTGTTTTTT CASSLELGGDEKLFF